This T cell receptor (beta chain) was sequenced in a study of PD-1 blockade in classical Hodgkin lymphoma. Germline CDR1 is MDHEN and CDR2 is SYDVKM. The CDR3 runs 17 residues. The V and J ends lost 6 bases and 2 bases, in that order; junction bases with no gene match: 13. Every patient had relapsed following autologous stem cell transplantation, and cohorts differed in brentuximab vedotin exposure. Some clones are missing from TCRdb's copy, which holds only in-frame ones; the method was immunoSEQ multiplex PCR. The sample has about 21,000 clones; more than 60% are singletons. This clonotype was sampled from a human donor with classical Hodgkin lymphoma. The chain employs TRBV28 and TRBJ2-3, with TRBD2 matching 8 bases. This specimen consisted of peripheral blood mononuclear cells (PBMCs), obtained at baseline. The CDR3 protein is CASSFSGTPVYTDTQYF. The CDR3 DNA sequence: TGTGCCAGCAGCTTTAGCGGGACACCGGTCTACACAGATACGCAGTATTTT.